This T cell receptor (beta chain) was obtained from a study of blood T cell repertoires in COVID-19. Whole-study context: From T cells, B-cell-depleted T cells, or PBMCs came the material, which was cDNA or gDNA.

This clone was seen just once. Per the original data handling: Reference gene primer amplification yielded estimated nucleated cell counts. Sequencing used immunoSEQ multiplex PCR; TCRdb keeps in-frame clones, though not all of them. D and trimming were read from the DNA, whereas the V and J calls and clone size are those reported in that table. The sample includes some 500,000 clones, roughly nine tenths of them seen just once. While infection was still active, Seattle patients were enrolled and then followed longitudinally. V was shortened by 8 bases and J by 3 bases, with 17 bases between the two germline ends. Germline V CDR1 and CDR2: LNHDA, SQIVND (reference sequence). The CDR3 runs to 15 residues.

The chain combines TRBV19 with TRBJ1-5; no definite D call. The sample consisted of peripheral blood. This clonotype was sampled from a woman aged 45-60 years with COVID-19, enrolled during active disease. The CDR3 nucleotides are TGTGCCAGTGGGGTGCCGGGGAGTCCCAATCAGCCCCAGCATTTT. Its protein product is CASGVPGSPNQPQHF.